The 25 T cell receptor beta chains reported below all come from one sample, sequenced in a study of Tregs in tolerant kidney transplant recipients. Libraries were prepared by immunoSEQ multiplex PCR; TCRdb keeps only in-frame clonotypes and omits some of them. The sample records tens of thousands of clones, roughly nine tenths being singletons. The nonmyeloablative bone marrow transplants came from related graft donors, with transient mixed chimerism. The material was CD8+ T cells from blood (PBMCs), obtained 24 months after the transplant. The source of these receptors is a human patient who received a combined kidney and bone marrow transplant. Among the T cells, some may be from the graft donor.

The rearrangement uses TRBV4-3 and TRBJ2-1; TRBD2 aligns across 7 bases. This CDR3 is built from 15 residues. Trimming at V came to 3 bases and at J to 9 bases, leaving 11 bases not matched to a gene. Germline assignment: CDR1 LGHNA and CDR2 YSLEER. CDR3 protein: CASSHGLVDGGEQFF. DNA of the CDR3: TGCGCCAGCAGCCACGGACTAGTCGATGGGGGTGAGCAGTTCTTC.

The chain couples TRBV5-4 to TRBJ2-1, with D tentatively TRBD2 (6 bases). The CDR3 is 15 amino acids. Trimming removed 6 bases at V and 6 bases at J, with 19 bases between. CDR1 SGHNT and CDR2 YYREEE come from the germline V gene (reference sequence). The CDR3 protein is CASTLAEGPSNEQFF. DNA for the CDR3: TGTGCCAGCACCTTAGCGGAAGGGCCGTCCAATGAGCAGTTCTTC.

The chain is built from TRBV9 and TRBJ1-3, with no clear D. V was clipped by 0 bases and J by 0 bases, with 7 bases between them. CDR1 and CDR2 from the germline V gene are SGDLS and YYNGEE. The CDR3 is 15 amino acids. CDR3 loop: CASSVGSNSGNTIYF. DNA for the CDR3: TGTGCCAGCAGCGTAGGCAGTAACTCTGGAAACACCATATATTTT.

This chain uses TRBV4-3 with TRBJ2-1, with D possibly being TRBD1 (6 bases). V lost 5 bases and J lost 8, with 16 bases in between. Germline V gene data show CDR1 as LGHNA and CDR2 as YSLEER. This CDR3 has 14 residues. The CDR3 protein is CASSTGTFVHEQFF. In DNA form, the CDR3 reads TGCGCCAGCAGCACCGGGACATTCGTCCATGAGCAGTTCTTC.

The rearrangement uses TRBV9 and TRBJ1-1; 11 nucleotides align to TRBD1. Germline V gene sequence: CDR1 SGDLS, CDR2 YYNGEE. This CDR3 region has 17 residues. The J segment lost 4 bases and the V segment lost 0 bases, leaving 8 bases of the junction unmatched. CDR3 coding DNA: TGTGCCAGCAGCGTAGCTACGGGACAGGGGGTGAGCACTGAAGCTTTCTTT. The encoded protein is CASSVATGQGVSTEAFF.

This clone was picked up a small number of times. This chain connects TRBV4-2 to TRBJ2-7, with 10 bases aligning to TRBD1. Per the germline V gene, CDR1 is LGHNA and CDR2 is YNFKEQ. The CDR3 is made up of 15 amino acids. The ends lost 3 bases at V and 4 bases at J; junction bases unmatched: 6. CDR3 loop: CASSQPGQGTYEQYF. The DNA for the CDR3 is TGTGCCAGCAGCCAGCCGGGACAGGGGACTTACGAGCAGTACTTC.

About this clone: At one boundary the junction diverges from the germline segment, which might be a read error. This CDR3 is CASTMEPSTDTQYF. In nucleotides, the CDR3 is TGTGCGAGCACGATGGAGCCTAGCACAGATACGCAGTATTTT. J is TRBJ2-3 and V is TRBV7-6; D uncertain. CDR3 length: 14 residues. CDR1 is SGHVS and CDR2 is FNYEAQ in the germline V gene.

The J gene is TRBJ2-7, the V gene TRBV19; 8 bases map to TRBD2. V shed 8 bases and J 2 bases; nucleotides not matched to a gene: 8. Germline CDR1 and CDR2: LNHDA and SQIVND (reference sequence). The CDR3 spans 14 residues. CDR3 nucleotides: TGTGCCAGTTCTTTCGCGGGGGGCGCCTACGAGCAGTACTTC. It translates to CASSFAGGAYEQYF.

To note about this clone: This sample includes further DNA sequences coding for the same CDR3. This chain links TRBV13 with TRBJ2-3, with TRBD2 matching over 13 bases. Per the germline V gene, CDR1 is PRHDT and CDR2 is FYEKMQ (reference sequence). The CDR3 loop spans 17 amino acids. V lost 4 bases to trimming and J lost 3 bases; unmatched junction nucleotides: 7. The CDR3 loop is CASSSRLAGGGTDTQYF. CDR3 nucleotide sequence: TGTGCCAGCAGCTCGAGACTAGCGGGAGGCGGAACAGATACGCAGTATTTT.

The rearrangement links TRBV6-5 to TRBJ2-7, with 13 bases identical to TRBD2. Germline CDR1 reads MNHEY; CDR2 reads SVGAGI. J lost 10 bases, V lost 5 bases, and 2 bases had no gene match. This CDR3 is built from 12 residues. CDR3 nucleotides: TGTGCCAGCAGTGGACTAGCGGGGGATCAGTACTTC. It yields the protein CASSGLAGDQYF.

The chain recombines TRBV19 with TRBJ1-1; D is ambiguous. The CDR3 runs 16 residues. V lost 0 bases and J lost 4, with 15 bases in between. Germline lookup yields CDR1 LNHDA and CDR2 SQIVND (reference sequence). In DNA form, the CDR3 reads TGTGCCAGTAGTATAGAGAGTCGGGGTTGGGGCACTGAAGCTTTCTTT. Translation gives CASSIESRGWGTEAFF.

The rearrangement joins TRBV5-4 to TRBJ2-5; D not certain. V gave up 0 bases and J gave up 5 bases, with 11 bases separating them. The germline V gene encodes CDR1 SGHNT and CDR2 YYREEE (reference sequence). CDR3 length equals 14 residues. This CDR3 reads CASSLALRLETQYF. Here the CDR3 DNA reads TGTGCCAGCAGCTTGGCCCTCAGATTGGAGACCCAGTACTTC.

The chain combines TRBV6-6 with TRBJ1-5; no clear D gene. Germline values: CDR1 MNHNY, CDR2 SVGAGI (reference sequence). This CDR3 is 15 amino acids long. V shed 6 bases and J shed 7 bases, with 19 bases lying between them. CDR3 sequence: CASRPEGSPGQPQHF. The DNA for the CDR3 is TGTGCCAGCAGGCCTGAGGGCTCACCGGGGCAGCCCCAGCATTTT.

This chain uses TRBV27 with TRBJ2-1; TRBD2 matches 12 bases. The CDR3 spans 17 residues. With 2 bases clipped from V and 7 bases from J, the junction kept 9 bases outside the gene matches. Germline V gene data show CDR1 as MNHEY and CDR2 as SMNVEV (reference sequence). DNA for the CDR3: TGTGCCAGCAGTTTACCAGCCGGTACTAGCGGGGGGAATGAGCAGTTCTTC. This translates into CASSLPAGTSGGNEQFF.

V and J are TRBV29-1 and TRBJ2-7; D is unresolved. V shed 2 bases and J shed 6 bases, with 8 bases lying between them. CDR1 is SQVTM and CDR2 is ANQGSEA in the germline V gene. This CDR3 region has 11 residues. Written as DNA, the CDR3 is TGCAGCGTTGAATTTAGTGGCGAGCAGTACTTC. Translation gives CSVEFSGEQYF.

J is TRBJ2-3 and V is TRBV5-1; possible D gene TRBD1, 5 bases. Germline CDR1 SGHRS, CDR2 YFSETQ. Trimming took off 1 base at V and 4 bases at J, with 13 bases between the two ends. The length of the CDR3 is 15 residues. CDR3 amino acids: CASSLLTALADTQYF. CDR3 DNA: TGCGCCAGCAGCTTGCTGACAGCCCTGGCAGATACGCAGTATTTT.

This chain connects TRBV5-1 to TRBJ2-1; maybe TRBD2 (5 bases). V was trimmed by 6 bases and J by 0 bases, leaving 16 bases between them. Germline CDR1 and CDR2: SGHRS and YFSETQ. The CDR3 consists of 16 residues. The CDR3 reads CASIPSLGSSYNEQFF. The CDR3 region has the DNA TGCGCCAGCATCCCTAGTCTAGGGAGCTCCTACAATGAGCAGTTCTTC.

The rearrangement links TRBV4-1 to TRBJ1-5; the D is unclear. Germline assignment: CDR1 MGHRA and CDR2 YSYEKL. With 6 bases removed from V and 3 bases from J, the gap between germline ends came to 9 bases. The CDR3 loop spans 13 amino acids. CDR3 nucleotide sequence: TGCGCCAGCAGTCGCGGCCCCAATCAGCCCCAGCATTTT. Encoded protein: CASSRGPNQPQHF.

The chain recombines TRBV27 with TRBJ2-3; possible D gene TRBD2, 5 bases. This CDR3 is built from 19 residues. In germline, CDR1 is MNHEY, CDR2 SMNVEV (reference sequence). V dropped 6 bases and J dropped 2 bases, with 27 bases sitting between them. The chain's CDR3 is CASRKFLVSGLNFTDTQYF. CDR3 bases: TGTGCCAGCAGGAAGTTTCTCGTCTCGGGGTTAAACTTCACAGATACGCAGTATTTT.

V usage is TRBV7-8 and J usage is TRBJ2-7; 8 positions match TRBD1. Looked up from germline, CDR1 is SGHVS and CDR2 is FQNEAQ. V was clipped by 2 bases and J by 6 bases; unmatched bases: 6. This CDR3 contains 14 residues. The CDR3 loop reads CASSLQGQGGEQYF. The CDR3 nucleotides read TGTGCCAGCAGCTTACAAGGACAGGGCGGCGAGCAGTACTTC.

This chain connects TRBV5-4 to TRBJ1-1, with D perhaps TRBD1 (5 bases). Deletions cut 3 bases from V and 4 bases from J, with 10 bases between. This CDR3 is 13 amino acids long. Per germline, CDR1 SGHNT and CDR2 YYREEE (reference sequence). For the CDR3, the DNA is TGTGCCAGCAGCTCCTCAGGGTCCACTGAAGCTTTCTTT. Translation gives CASSSSGSTEAFF.

The rearrangement joins TRBV2 to TRBJ2-5; 8 nucleotides line up with TRBD1. V trimming: 6 bases; J trimming: 4 bases; junction bases outside the gene matches: 7. The CDR3 has 14 amino acids. In germline, CDR1 is SNHLY, CDR2 FYNNEI. For the CDR3, the DNA is TGTGCCAGCAGCGGTAGACAGGGGACAGAGACCCAGTACTTC. Its protein product is CASSGRQGTETQYF.

This clone was seen a single time. The chain uses TRBV9 and TRBJ1-1; D is undetermined. CDR1 is SGDLS, CDR2 YYNGEE, per germline. Trimming stripped 3 bases from V and 4 bases from J, with 22 bases between. The CDR3 length is 17 residues. The CDR3 coding sequence is TGTGCCAGCAGCGCCAACGGGAATCTCGGTAGGAGCACTGAAGCTTTCTTT. This sequence encodes CASSANGNLGRSTEAFF. Full variable domain (outside the CDR3, taken from reference TRBV9 and TRBJ1-1): DSGVTQTPKHLITATGQRVTLRCSPRSGDLSVYWYQQSLDQGLQFLIQYYNGEERAKGNILERFSAQQFPDLHSELNLSSLELGDSALYFCASSANGNLGRSTEAFFGQGTRLTVV.

The gene calls are TRBV28 and TRBJ2-7, with TRBD1 matching over 7 bases. CDR3 length: 19 amino acids. V was pared by 5 bases and J by 3 bases, with 22 bases of the junction left unmatched. Germline loops: CDR1 MDHEN, CDR2 SYDVKM. The CDR3 bases are TGTGCCAGCAGTCCTAGGGGGCCCACCTACAGGGGCGGCCTCTACGAGCAGTACTTC. It translates to CASSPRGPTYRGGLYEQYF.

The CDR3 DNA reads TGTGCCTGGCTAAGTACGGTAAATGAGCAGTTCTTC. Translating it yields CAWLSTVNEQFF. The chain employs TRBV30 and TRBJ2-1; D gene unclear. The CDR3 sequence is 12 residues long. The V end lost 5 bases, the J end lost 7 bases, and 12 bases lay between the germline ends. Per germline, CDR1 GTSNPN and CDR2 SVGIG (reference sequence).